This T cell receptor beta chain was recorded in a study of technical replicates of blood from a handful of donors. Method: immunoSEQ multiplex PCR; TCRdb's copy keeps in-frame clones and lacks some. The sample has roughly 87,000 clones, roughly nine tenths seen once. V shed 2 bases and J shed 2 bases, with 10 bases lying between them. Germline loops: CDR1 SGHTA, CDR2 FQGNSA. CDR3 length: 14 amino acids. Sequencing was performed on T cells isolated from PBMCs. This sequence joins TRBV7-2 and TRBJ2-7; a possible D gene is TRBD1 (6 bases). This receptor was obtained from a human donor in good health. In DNA form, the CDR3 reads TGTGCCAGCAGCTTAATAAAGGGGGCCTACGAGCAGTACTTC. Protein: CASSLIKGAYEQYF. The variable domain in full, with the rest retrieved from reference TRBV7-2 and TRBJ2-7, is GAGVSQSPSNKVTEKGKDVELRCDPISGHTALYWYRQSLGQGLEFLIYFQGNSAPDKSGLPSDRFSAERTGGSVSTLTIQRTQQEDSAVYLCASSLIKGAYEQYFGPGTRLTVT.